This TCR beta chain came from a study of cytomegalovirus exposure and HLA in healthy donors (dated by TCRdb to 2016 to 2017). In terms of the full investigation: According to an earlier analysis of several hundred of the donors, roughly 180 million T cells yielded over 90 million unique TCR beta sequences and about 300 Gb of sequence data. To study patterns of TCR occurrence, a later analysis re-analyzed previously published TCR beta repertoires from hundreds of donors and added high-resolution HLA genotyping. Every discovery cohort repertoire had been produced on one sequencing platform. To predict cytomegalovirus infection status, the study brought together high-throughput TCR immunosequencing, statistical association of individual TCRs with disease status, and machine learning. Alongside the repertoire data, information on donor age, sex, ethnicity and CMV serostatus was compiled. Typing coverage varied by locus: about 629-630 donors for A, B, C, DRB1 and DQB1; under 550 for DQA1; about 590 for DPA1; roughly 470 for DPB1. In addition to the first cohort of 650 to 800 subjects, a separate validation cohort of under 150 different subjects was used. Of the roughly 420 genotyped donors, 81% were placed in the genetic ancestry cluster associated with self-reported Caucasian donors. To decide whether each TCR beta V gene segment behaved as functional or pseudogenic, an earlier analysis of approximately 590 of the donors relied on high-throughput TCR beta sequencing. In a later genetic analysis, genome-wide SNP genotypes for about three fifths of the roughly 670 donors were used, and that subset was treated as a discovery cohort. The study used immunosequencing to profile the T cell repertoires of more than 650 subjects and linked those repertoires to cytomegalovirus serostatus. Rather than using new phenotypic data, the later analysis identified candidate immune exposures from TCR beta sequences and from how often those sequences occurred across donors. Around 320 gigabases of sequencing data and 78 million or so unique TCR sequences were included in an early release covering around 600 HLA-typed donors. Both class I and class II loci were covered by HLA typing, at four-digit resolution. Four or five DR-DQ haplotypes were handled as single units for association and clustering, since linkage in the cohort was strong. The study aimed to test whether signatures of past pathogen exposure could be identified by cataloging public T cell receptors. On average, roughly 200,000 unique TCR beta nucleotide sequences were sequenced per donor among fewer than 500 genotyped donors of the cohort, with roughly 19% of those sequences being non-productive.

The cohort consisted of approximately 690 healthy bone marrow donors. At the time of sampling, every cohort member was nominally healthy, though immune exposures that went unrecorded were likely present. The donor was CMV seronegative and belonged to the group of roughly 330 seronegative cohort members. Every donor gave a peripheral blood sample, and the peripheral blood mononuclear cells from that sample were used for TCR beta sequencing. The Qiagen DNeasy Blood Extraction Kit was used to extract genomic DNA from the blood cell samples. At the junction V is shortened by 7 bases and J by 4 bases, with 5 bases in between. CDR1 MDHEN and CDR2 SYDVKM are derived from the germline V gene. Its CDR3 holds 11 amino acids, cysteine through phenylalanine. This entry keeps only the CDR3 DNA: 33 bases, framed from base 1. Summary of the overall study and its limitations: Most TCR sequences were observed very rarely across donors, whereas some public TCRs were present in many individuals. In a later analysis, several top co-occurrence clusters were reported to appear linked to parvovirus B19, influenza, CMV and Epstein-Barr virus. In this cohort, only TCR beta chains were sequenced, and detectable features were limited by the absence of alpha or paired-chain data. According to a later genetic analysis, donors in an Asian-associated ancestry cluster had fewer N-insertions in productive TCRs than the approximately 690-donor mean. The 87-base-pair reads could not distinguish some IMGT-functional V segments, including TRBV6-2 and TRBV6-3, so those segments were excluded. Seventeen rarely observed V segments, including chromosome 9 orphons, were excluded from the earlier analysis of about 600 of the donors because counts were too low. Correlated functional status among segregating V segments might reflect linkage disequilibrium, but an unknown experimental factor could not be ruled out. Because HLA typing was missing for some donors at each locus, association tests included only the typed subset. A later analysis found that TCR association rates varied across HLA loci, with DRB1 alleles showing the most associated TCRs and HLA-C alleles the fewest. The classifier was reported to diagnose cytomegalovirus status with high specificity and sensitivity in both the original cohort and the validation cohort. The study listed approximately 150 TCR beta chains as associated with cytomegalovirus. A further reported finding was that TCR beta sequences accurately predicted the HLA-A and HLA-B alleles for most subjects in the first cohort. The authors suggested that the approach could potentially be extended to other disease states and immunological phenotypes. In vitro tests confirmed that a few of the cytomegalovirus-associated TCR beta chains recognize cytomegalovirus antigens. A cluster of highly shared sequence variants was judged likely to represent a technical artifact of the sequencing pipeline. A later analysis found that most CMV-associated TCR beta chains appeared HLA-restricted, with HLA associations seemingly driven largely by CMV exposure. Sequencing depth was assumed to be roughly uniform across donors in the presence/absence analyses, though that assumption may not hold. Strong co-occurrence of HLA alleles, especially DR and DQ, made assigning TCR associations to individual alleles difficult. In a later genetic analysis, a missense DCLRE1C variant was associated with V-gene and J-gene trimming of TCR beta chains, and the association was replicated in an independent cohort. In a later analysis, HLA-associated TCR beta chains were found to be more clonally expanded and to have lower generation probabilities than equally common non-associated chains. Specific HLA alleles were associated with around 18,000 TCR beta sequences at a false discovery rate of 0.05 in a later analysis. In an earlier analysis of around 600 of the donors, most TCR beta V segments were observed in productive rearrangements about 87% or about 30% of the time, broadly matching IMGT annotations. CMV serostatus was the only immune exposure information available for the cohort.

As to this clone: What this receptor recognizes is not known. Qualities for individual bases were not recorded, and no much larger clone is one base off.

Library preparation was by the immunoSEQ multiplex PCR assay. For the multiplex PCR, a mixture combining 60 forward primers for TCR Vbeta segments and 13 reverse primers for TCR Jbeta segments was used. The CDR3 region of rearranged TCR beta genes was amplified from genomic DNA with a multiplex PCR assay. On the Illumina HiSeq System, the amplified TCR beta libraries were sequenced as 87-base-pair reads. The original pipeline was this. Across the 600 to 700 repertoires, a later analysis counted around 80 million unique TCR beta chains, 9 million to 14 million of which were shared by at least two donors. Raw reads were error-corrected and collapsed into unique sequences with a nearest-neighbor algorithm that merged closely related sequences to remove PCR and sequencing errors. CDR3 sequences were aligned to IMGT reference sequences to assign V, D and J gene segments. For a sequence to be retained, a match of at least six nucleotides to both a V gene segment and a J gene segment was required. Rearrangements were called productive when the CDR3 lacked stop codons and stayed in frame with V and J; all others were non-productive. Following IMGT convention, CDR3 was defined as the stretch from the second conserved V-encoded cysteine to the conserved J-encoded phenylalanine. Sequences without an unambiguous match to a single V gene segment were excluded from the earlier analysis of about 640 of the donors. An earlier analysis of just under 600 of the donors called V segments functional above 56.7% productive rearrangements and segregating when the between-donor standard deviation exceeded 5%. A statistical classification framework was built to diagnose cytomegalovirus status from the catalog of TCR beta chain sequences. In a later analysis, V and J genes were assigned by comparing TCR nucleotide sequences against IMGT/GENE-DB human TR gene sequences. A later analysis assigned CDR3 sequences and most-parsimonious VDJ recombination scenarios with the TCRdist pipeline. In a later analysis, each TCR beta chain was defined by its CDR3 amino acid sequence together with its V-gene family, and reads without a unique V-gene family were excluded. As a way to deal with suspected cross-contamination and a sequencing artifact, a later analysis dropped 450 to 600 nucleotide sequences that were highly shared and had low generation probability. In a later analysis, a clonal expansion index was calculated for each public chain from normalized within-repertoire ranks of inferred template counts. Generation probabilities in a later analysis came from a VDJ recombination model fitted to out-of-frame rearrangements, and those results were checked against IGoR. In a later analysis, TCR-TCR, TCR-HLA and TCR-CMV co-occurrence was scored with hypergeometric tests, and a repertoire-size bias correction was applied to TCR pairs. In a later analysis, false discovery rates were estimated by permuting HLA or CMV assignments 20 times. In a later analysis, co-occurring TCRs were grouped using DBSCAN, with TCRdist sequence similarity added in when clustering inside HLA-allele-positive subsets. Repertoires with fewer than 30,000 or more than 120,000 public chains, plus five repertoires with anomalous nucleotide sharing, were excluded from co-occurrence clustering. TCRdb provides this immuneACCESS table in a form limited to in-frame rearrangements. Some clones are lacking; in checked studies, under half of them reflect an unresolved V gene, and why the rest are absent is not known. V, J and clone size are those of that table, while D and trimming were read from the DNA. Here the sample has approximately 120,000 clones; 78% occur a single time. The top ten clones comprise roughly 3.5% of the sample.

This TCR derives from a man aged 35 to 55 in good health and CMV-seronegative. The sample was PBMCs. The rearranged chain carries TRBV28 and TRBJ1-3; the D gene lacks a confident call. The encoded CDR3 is CASTKGNTIYF. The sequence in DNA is TGTGCCAGCACTAAAGGAAACACCATATATTTT.